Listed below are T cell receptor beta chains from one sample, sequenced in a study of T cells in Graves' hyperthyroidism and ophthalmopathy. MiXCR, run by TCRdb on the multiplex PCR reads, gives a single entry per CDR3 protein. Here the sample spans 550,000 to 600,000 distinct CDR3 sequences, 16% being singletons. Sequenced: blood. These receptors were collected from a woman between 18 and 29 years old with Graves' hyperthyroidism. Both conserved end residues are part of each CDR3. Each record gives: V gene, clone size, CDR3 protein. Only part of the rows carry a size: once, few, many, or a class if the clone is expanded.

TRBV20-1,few,CSARSGRAYEQYF
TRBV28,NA,CASRSGTYQPQHF
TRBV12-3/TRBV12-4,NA,CASSSQTTTNEKLFF
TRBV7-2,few,CASSPSGDSYEQYF
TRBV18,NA,CASSPLSPGTGYDEQYF
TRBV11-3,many,CASRSLPGSQETQYF
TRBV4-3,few,CASSALLEDSLIYGYTF
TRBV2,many,CASSEGNQETQYF
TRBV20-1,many,CSAGDQPASTTYEQYF
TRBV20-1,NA,CSASRGKLVYSNQPQHF
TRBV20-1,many,CSASSVRSYNEQFF
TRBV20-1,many,CSARDSAGSTEAFF
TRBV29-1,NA,CSVWTSGIDEQYF
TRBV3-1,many,CASSFRQGILREAFF
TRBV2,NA,CASSEAGTLAKNIQYF
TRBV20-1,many,CSARDRGLAKNIQYF
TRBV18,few,CASSPIEFYQPQHF
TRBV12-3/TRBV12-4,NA,CASSIGTASTDTQYF
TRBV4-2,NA,CASSQFHRDYSNQPQHF
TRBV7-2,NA,CASSLAGAGGGKNIQYF
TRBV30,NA,CAWSLGTKYEQYF
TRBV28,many,CASNTANTGELFF
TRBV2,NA,CASSQRPSGSPYEQYF
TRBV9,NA,CASSADRDSLADTQYF
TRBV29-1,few,CSVLQGDGEKLFF
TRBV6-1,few,CASRETLNTEAFF
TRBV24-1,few,CATSETGPIAGELFF
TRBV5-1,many,CASSDGRGNYEQYF
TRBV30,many,CAWSHTGSYNEQFF
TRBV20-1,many,CSASRTGENTIYF
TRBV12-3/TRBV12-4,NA,CASRTNYNEQFF
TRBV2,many,CASGTGTASYEQYF
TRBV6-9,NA,CASSYSNWVEQYF
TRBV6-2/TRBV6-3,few,CASRNPWAYEQYF
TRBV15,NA,CATSPGSLFSNEQFF
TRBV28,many,CASSKPGTLNTEAFF